Following are 27 T cell receptor beta chains from one sample sequenced in a study of blood T cell repertoires in COVID-19. This table comes from immunoSEQ multiplex PCR, and its TCRdb copy is limited to in-frame clones, with some not included. Of 65,000 to 70,000 clones in the sample, around 88% were seen once. The sample consisted of peripheral blood. The receptors shown here come from a man aged 35 to 55 with COVID-19, enrolled during active disease.

The CDR3 loop reads CASSPPGTGAYEQYF. CDR3 DNA sequence: TGTGCCAGCAGCCCCCCCGGGACAGGGGCCTACGAGCAGTACTTC. The chain employs TRBV3-1 (or the pseudogene TRBV3-2) and TRBJ2-7; 10 nucleotides match TRBD1. Germline assignment: CDR1 LGHDT and CDR2 YNNKEL (reference sequence). The junction had 5 bases not matched to a gene; V was cut back by 4 bases and J by 2 bases. The CDR3 spans 15 residues.

The chain is built from TRBV7-2 and TRBJ2-3; maybe TRBD2 (6 bases). V lost 5 bases and J 5 bases, leaving 20 bases between the germline ends. CDR3 length: 16 residues. CDR1 SGHTA and CDR2 FQGNSA come from the germline V gene. Here the CDR3 DNA reads TGTGCCAGCAGCCTCCAAGCATCCCGGGGAGGAGATACGCAGTATTTT. Protein sequence: CASSLQASRGGDTQYF.

The CDR3 sequence is CASSLVSTSGGPRYF. CDR3 in DNA: TGTGCCAGCAGCTTAGTTAGCACTAGCGGGGGCCCGCGGTACTTC. The chain has TRBV7-2 and TRBJ2-5; 11 bases match TRBD2. The CDR3 spans 15 residues. Germline-derived CDR1 and CDR2 are SGHTA and FQGNSA. The trim removed 1 base at V and 13 bases at J, leaving 11 bases unmatched.

The chain combines TRBV30 with TRBJ2-7; the D gene is possibly TRBD1 (5 bases). The CDR3 covers 14 residues. Germline V lookup: CDR1 GTSNPN, CDR2 SVGIG (reference sequence). V was shortened by 6 bases and J by 0 bases, with 15 bases between the two germline ends. CDR3 sequence reads: CACGWGSLSYEQYF. The DNA for the CDR3 is TGTGCCTGCGGATGGGGCAGCCTCTCCTACGAGCAGTACTTC.

This clone was counted a few times. Other DNA sequences in the sample encode the same CDR3. The chain employs TRBV3-1 (or the pseudogene TRBV3-2) and TRBJ2-5; D unresolved. Germline CDR1 is LGHDT and CDR2 is YNNKEL (reference sequence). The CDR3 length is 12 residues. The germline V and J ends were trimmed by 3 bases and 2 bases, with 4 bases remaining between them. CDR3 DNA sequence: TGTGCCAGCAGCCACCTTCAAGAGACCCAGTACTTC. This gives the protein CASSHLQETQYF.

This rearrangement joins TRBV28 to TRBJ1-2, with a tentative D call TRBD1 (5 bases). The ends were cut back, 7 bases at V and 4 bases at J, with 13 bases in the middle. The CDR3 contains 13 residues. Germline V gene lookup returns CDR1 MDHEN and CDR2 SYDVKM. The CDR3 DNA follows: TGTGCCAGCACTTCCCCAGGGATCTATGGCTACACCTTC. It is translated as CASTSPGIYGYTF.

The chain is built from TRBV7-6 and TRBJ1-3; possibly TRBD1 for D (5 bases). V lost 3 bases and J 4 bases, leaving 19 bases between the germline ends. Looked up from germline, CDR1 is SGHVS and CDR2 is FNYEAQ. This CDR3 is built from 17 residues. In DNA, the CDR3 is TGTGCCAGCAGCTTGGGGAACGGGGGACTGGGAGGAAACACCATATATTTT. Translating gives CASSLGNGGLGGNTIYF.

This clone was detected only a few times. The chain uses TRBV7-6 and TRBJ1-3, with TRBD1 matching over 8 bases. This CDR3 has 14 residues. V lost 5 bases and J lost 4; bases outside the gene matches: 4. In germline, CDR1 is SGHVS, CDR2 FNYEAQ. CDR3 in amino acids: CASSTTGGGNTIYF. For the CDR3, the DNA is TGTGCCAGCAGCACTACAGGGGGGGGAAACACCATATATTTT.

The rearrangement uses TRBV19 and TRBJ1-6, with 7 bases that match TRBD1. CDR1 LNHDA and CDR2 SQIVND come from the germline V gene (reference sequence). V gave up 1 base and J gave up 6 bases; unmatched junction bases: 6. CDR3 length equals 16 residues. This chain's CDR3 is CASSIGGGSGNSPLHF. Here the CDR3 DNA reads TGTGCCAGTAGTATAGGAGGGGGCTCGGGTAATTCACCCCTCCACTTT.

The chain carries TRBV7-7 and TRBJ2-5; D might be TRBD1 (5 bases). This CDR3 has 15 amino acids. V shed 1 base and J shed 2 bases, with 11 bases lying between them. CDR1 is SSHAT, CDR2 FNYEAQ, per germline (reference sequence). The CDR3 DNA sequence: TGTGCCAGCAGCTTAGGGGCAGGGCGACAAGAGACCCAGTACTTC. Amino acids: CASSLGAGRQETQYF.

The chain couples TRBV5-4 to TRBJ2-1; TRBD2 aligns across 7 bases. Per germline, CDR1 SGHNT and CDR2 YYREEE (reference sequence). The junction had 3 bases not matched to a gene; V was cut back by 0 bases and J by 0 bases. This CDR3 contains 16 residues. The CDR3 here is CASSLEGGSSYNEQFF. CDR3 sequence (DNA): TGTGCCAGCAGCTTGGAGGGCGGGAGCTCCTACAATGAGCAGTTCTTC.

The gene calls are TRBV6-5 and TRBJ2-3; a weak D match, TRBD1 (6 bases). From germline, CDR1 is MNHEY and CDR2 SVGAGI. The germline V and J ends were trimmed by 0 bases and 5 bases, with 12 bases remaining between them. The length of the CDR3 is 15 residues. In nucleotides, the CDR3 is TGTGCCAGCAGTTACTCGCCCGGGACACAAGATACGCAGTATTTT. This translates into CASSYSPGTQDTQYF.

The V gene is TRBV7-6, the J gene TRBJ1-1; 8 bases are shared with TRBD1. CDR3 length: 15 amino acids. The V segment lost 4 bases and the J segment 1 base; nucleotides outside the gene matches: 5. CDR1 SGHVS and CDR2 FNYEAQ come from the germline V gene. The CDR3 region is CASSSWTGQNTEAFF. The DNA for the CDR3 is TGTGCCAGCAGCTCTTGGACAGGGCAGAACACTGAAGCTTTCTTT.

The V call is TRBV30, the J call TRBJ1-1; D perhaps matches TRBD1 (5 bases). The V gene's germline CDR1 is GTSNPN and CDR2 SVGIG (reference sequence). There are 13 residues in the CDR3. Trimming left V 1 base short and J 7 bases short, with 13 bases between. The DNA of the CDR3 is TGTGCCTGGAGTGGGCAGGGATTAATTGAAGCTTTCTTT. Translating it yields CAWSGQGLIEAFF.

This clone has just one count. V is TRBV28 and J is TRBJ2-1, with a possible D match to TRBD2 (5 bases). CDR1 MDHEN and CDR2 SYDVKM come from the germline V gene. CDR3 length: 14 residues. V was pared by 6 bases and J by 7 bases, with 16 bases between. The CDR3: CASSLMRANNEQFF. The CDR3, as DNA: TGTGCCAGCAGCCTAATGAGGGCTAATAATGAGCAGTTCTTC.

This clone showed up just a few times. This chain joins TRBV5-1 and TRBJ2-2, with 10 bases matching TRBD1. The V gene end was trimmed by 4 bases and the J gene end by 5 bases; junction bases not matched to a gene: 8. The CDR3 covers 16 residues. From germline, CDR1 is SGHRS and CDR2 YFSETQ. In DNA form, the CDR3 reads TGCGCCAGCAGCCCGACCGGGACAGGGGTGACCGGGGAGCTGTTTTTT. It is translated as CASSPTGTGVTGELFF.

J is TRBJ1-4 and V is TRBV10-1; D is undetermined. This CDR3 has 14 amino acids. Germline CDR1 WNHNN, CDR2 SYGVQD (reference sequence). The ends were cut back, 4 bases at V and 8 bases at J, with 14 bases in the middle. The CDR3 reads CASSAVREEEKLFF. The CDR3 bases are TGCGCCAGCAGTGCGGTTCGGGAAGAAGAAAAACTGTTTTTT.

The J gene is TRBJ1-1, the V gene TRBV3-1 (or the pseudogene TRBV3-2); D is undetermined. This CDR3 contains 12 residues. Germline loops: CDR1 LGHDT, CDR2 YNNKEL (reference sequence). V gave up 1 base and J gave up 7 bases, with 7 bases separating them. CDR3 amino acids: CASSQGRGEAFF. The CDR3 region has the DNA TGTGCCAGCAGCCAAGGGAGAGGTGAAGCTTTCTTT.

This clone was counted at least ten times. J is TRBJ2-3 and V is TRBV11-3; the D gene is possibly TRBD2 (5 bases). The CDR3 loop spans 12 amino acids. CDR1 is SGHNT and CDR2 is YENEEA in the germline V gene. Trimming took off 6 bases at V and 1 base at J, with 5 bases between the two ends. The CDR3 region has the DNA TGTGCCAGCAGTAGCGGCACAGATACGCAGTATTTT. As protein: CASSSGTDTQYF.

This clone was observed a handful of times. The V and J genes are TRBV7-2 and TRBJ2-7; 8 nucleotides match TRBD1. The germline gives CDR1 SGHTA, CDR2 FQGNSA. Germline trimming cut 1 base from V and 6 bases from J; bases unmatched to any gene: 14. The CDR3 runs 17 residues. The CDR3 DNA follows: TGTGCCAGCAGCTTAGTGCGCTTGAGGGACAGGAGCTTCGAGCAGTACTTC. It yields the protein CASSLVRLRDRSFEQYF.

The rearrangement links TRBV5-1 to TRBJ2-2, with 9 bases that match TRBD2. The CDR3 is 14 residues long. The V gene end was trimmed by 7 bases and the J gene end by 1 base; junction bases not matched to a gene: 2. Looked up from germline, CDR1 is SGHRS and CDR2 is YFSETQ. The CDR3 spells CASFSGGNTGELFF. Here the CDR3 DNA reads TGCGCCAGCTTTAGCGGGGGGAACACCGGGGAGCTGTTTTTT. Full variable domain (rest looked up from reference TRBV5-1 and TRBJ2-2): KAGVTQTPRYLIKTRGQQVTLSCSPISGHRSVSWYQQTPGQGLQFLFEYFSETQRNKGNFPGRFSGRQFSNSRSEMNVSTLELGDSALYLCASFSGGNTGELFFGEGSRLTVL.

The chain uses TRBV30 and TRBJ1-2, with 9 positions matching TRBD1. Germline V CDR1 and CDR2: GTSNPN, SVGIG (reference sequence). The CDR3 runs to 13 residues. The J segment lost 6 bases and the V segment lost 4 bases, leaving 6 bases of the junction unmatched. CDR3: CAWKRQGGNGYTF. The CDR3 DNA is TGTGCCTGGAAGAGACAGGGGGGAAATGGCTACACCTTC.

The chain links TRBV13 to TRBJ1-2; the D gene is possibly TRBD1 (5 bases). The germline CDR1 and CDR2 sequences are PRHDT and FYEKMQ (reference sequence). The CDR3 has 15 residues. Trimming cost V 5 bases and J 5 bases, with 18 bases left between them. CDR3 DNA: TGTGCCAGCAGCCTTAGGGGCGGGGTTTCTTATGGCTACACCTTC. Amino acid sequence: CASSLRGGVSYGYTF.

This clone has a single count. The chain employs TRBV10-3 and TRBJ2-3, with 7 bases identical to TRBD2. The length of the CDR3 is 17 residues. Germline loops: CDR1 ENHRY, CDR2 SYGVKD. Trimming cost V 4 bases and J 1 base; bases outside gene matches: 11. This chain's CDR3 is CAISGRLSTSGTDTQYF. CDR3 nucleotide sequence: TGTGCCATCAGTGGCCGACTCTCCACTAGCGGCACAGATACGCAGTATTTT.

The rearrangement joins TRBV5-6 to TRBJ1-1; 12 nucleotides match TRBD1. Per the germline V gene, CDR1 is SGHDT and CDR2 is YYEEEE. V lost 1 base and J lost 11; bases outside the gene matches: 6. The length of the CDR3 is 14 residues. CDR3 nucleotide sequence: TGTGCCAGCAGCTTGTTGGGACAGGGGGCACGGGCTTTCTTT. Its translation is CASSLLGQGARAFF.

V usage is TRBV6-1 and J usage is TRBJ2-4, with D unclear. This CDR3 region has 14 residues. CDR1 is MNHNS, CDR2 SASEGT, per germline. Between the trimmed V and J ends, which lost 2 bases and 0 bases, there was a span of 5 bases. The CDR3 sequence: CASSELRAKNIQYF. The DNA for the CDR3 is TGTGCCAGCAGTGAACTGAGAGCCAAAAACATTCAGTACTTC.

The chain uses TRBV5-1 and TRBJ2-1; TRBD1 matches at 7 bases. Germline CDR1 is SGHRS and CDR2 is YFSETQ. The junction had 7 bases not matched to a gene; V was cut back by 3 bases and J by 7 bases. The CDR3 loop spans 14 amino acids. CDR3 bases: TGCGCCAGCAGCTCCCCGGGACAGTTAAATGAGCAGTTCTTC. As protein: CASSSPGQLNEQFF.